At least ten counts were recorded for the clone carrying this T cell receptor beta chain. Preparing the TCRbeta library involved the use of unique molecular identifiers. TCRdb re-analysed the PCR reads in MiXCR, keeping a single row per CDR3 protein. The sample includes more than 85,000 distinct CDR3 sequences, 10% of them seen just once. This entry is derived from a study of T-cell reconstitution after alpha-beta-depleted transplantation in children. Trimming took off 4 bases at V and 12 bases at J, with 16 bases between the two ends. The CDR3 contains 13 residues. The material sequenced was PBMCs from the stem cell graft donor, taken from the stem cell graft. This clonotype originated in a human donor who donated a stem cell graft to a child with acute lymphoblastic leukemia. J is TRBJ2-1 and V is TRBV12-3 or TRBV12-4; either TRBD1 or TRBD2 may supply D (5 bases each). For the CDR3, the DNA is TGTGCCAGCAGTTCCCATGCCGGGACGTGGCAGTTCTTC. Its protein product is CASSSHAGTWQFF.